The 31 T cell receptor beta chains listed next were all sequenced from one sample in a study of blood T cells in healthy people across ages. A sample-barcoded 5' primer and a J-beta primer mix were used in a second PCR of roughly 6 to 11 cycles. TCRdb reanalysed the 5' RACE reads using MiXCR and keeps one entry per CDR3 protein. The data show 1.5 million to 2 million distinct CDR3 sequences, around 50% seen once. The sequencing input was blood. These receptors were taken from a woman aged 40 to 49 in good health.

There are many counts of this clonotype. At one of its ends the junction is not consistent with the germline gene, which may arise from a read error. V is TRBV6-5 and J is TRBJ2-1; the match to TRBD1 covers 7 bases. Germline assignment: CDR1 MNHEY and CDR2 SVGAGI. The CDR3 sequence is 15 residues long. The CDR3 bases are TGCGCCAGCAGCCGGGACAGAAGCTCCTACAATGAGCAGTTCTTC. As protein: CASSRDRSSYNEQFF.

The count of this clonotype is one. The CDR3 protein is CASSVEGGTSTDTQYF. CDR3 bases: TGTGCCAGCAGCGTAGAAGGGGGTACTAGCACAGATACGCAGTATTTT. The V gene is TRBV9, the J gene TRBJ2-3; a weak D match, TRBD1 (6 bases). Germline V gene data show CDR1 as SGDLS and CDR2 as YYNGEE. V lost 0 bases and J lost 0, with 11 bases in between. The CDR3 consists of 16 residues. Using reference TRBV9 and TRBJ2-3 for the parts outside the CDR3, the full variable domain is DSGVTQTPKHLITATGQRVTLRCSPRSGDLSVYWYQQSLDQGLQFLIQYYNGEERAKGNILERFSAQQFPDLHSELNLSSLELGDSALYFCASSVEGGTSTDTQYFGPGTRLTVL.

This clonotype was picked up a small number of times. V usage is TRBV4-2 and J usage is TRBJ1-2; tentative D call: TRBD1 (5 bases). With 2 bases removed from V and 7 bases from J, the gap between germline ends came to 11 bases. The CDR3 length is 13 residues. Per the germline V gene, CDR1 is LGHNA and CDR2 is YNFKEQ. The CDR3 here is CASSQSEGCGYTF. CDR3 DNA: TGTGCCAGCAGCCAATCTGAGGGGTGTGGCTACACCTTC.

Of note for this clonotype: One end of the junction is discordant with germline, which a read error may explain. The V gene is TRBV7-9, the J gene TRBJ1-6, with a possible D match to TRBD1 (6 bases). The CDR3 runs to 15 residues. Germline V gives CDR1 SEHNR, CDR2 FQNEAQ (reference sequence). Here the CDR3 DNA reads TGTGCCAGCAGCTTAGACGGGGGGGCCTCTTCACTCCTCCACTTT. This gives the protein CASSLDGGASSLLHF. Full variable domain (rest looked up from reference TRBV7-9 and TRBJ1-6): DTGVSQNPRHKITKRGQNVTFRCDPISEHNRLYWYRQTLGQGPEFLTYFQNEAQLEKSRLLSDRFSAERPKGSFSTLEIQRTEQGDSAMYLCASSLDGGASSLLHFGNGTRLTVT.

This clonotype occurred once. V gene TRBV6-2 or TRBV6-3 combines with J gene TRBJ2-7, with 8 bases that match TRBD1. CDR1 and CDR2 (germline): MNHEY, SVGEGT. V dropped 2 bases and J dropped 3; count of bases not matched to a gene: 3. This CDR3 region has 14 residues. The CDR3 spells CASSYRGQVYEQYF. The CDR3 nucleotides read TGTGCCAGCAGTTACAGGGGACAGGTCTACGAGCAGTACTTC.

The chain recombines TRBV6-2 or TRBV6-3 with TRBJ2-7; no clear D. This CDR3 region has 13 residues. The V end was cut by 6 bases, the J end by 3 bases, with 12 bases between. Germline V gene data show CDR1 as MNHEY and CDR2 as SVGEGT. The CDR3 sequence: CASRISANYEQYF. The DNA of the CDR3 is TGTGCCAGCAGGATATCAGCAAACTACGAGCAGTACTTC.

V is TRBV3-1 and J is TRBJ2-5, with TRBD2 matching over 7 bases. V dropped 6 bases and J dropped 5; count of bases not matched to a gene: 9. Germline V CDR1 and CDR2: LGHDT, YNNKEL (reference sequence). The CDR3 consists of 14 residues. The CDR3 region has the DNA TGTGCCAGCAGTCGAAAGCGGGGTTTGGAGACCCAGTACTTC. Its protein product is CASSRKRGLETQYF.

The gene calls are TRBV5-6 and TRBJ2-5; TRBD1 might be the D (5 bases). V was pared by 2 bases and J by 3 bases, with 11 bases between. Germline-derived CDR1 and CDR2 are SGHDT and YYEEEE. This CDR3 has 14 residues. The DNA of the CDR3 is TGTGCCAGCAGCTTTAGACAGCTCGAAGAGACCCAGTACTTC. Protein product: CASSFRQLEETQYF.

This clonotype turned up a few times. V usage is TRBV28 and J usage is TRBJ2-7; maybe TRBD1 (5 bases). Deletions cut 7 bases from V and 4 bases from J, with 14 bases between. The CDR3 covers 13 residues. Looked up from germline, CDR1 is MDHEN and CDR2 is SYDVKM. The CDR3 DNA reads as TGTGCCAGCACTTTGAGGACACCTTACGAGCAGTACTTC. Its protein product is CASTLRTPYEQYF.

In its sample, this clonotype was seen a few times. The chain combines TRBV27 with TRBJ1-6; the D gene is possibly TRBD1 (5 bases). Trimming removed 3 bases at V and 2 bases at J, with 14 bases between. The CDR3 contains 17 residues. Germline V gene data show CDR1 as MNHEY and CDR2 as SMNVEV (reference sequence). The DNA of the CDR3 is TGTGCCAGCAGTTTGTCTCCGAGGGGAACCTATAATTCACCCCTCCACTTT. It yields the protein CASSLSPRGTYNSPLHF.

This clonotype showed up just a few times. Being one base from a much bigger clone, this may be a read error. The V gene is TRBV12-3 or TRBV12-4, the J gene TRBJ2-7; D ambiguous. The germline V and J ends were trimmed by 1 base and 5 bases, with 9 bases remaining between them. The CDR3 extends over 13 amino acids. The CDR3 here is CASSLGQSDEQYF. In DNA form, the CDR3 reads TGTGCCAGCAGTTTAGGGCAGTCCGACGAGCAGTACTTC.

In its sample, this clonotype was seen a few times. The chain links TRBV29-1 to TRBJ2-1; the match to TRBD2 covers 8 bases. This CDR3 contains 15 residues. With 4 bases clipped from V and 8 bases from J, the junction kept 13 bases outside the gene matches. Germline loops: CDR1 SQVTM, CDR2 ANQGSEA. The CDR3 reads CSVGVVAGPRDEQFF. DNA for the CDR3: TGCAGCGTTGGTGTGGTAGCGGGACCTAGGGATGAGCAGTTCTTC.

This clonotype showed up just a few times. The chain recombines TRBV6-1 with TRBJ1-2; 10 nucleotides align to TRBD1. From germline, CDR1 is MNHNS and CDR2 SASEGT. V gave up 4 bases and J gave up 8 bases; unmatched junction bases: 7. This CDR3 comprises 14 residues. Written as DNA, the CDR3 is TGTGCCAGCAGTGCCCGGGACAGGGGCTCCGGCTACACCTTC. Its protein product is CASSARDRGSGYTF.

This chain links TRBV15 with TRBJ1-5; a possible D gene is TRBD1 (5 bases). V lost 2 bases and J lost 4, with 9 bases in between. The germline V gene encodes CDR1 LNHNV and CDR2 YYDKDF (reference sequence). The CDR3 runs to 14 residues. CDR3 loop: CATSRSDSNQPQHF. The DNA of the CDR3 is TGTGCCACCAGCAGATCCGACAGTAATCAGCCCCAGCATTTT.

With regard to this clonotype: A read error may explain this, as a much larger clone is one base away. This chain's CDR3 is CAGSQSGNREETQYF. The CDR3 region has the DNA TGCGCCGGCAGCCAATCGGGGAACCGAGAAGAGACCCAGTACTTC. This chain joins TRBV4-3 and TRBJ2-5; D may be TRBD2 (5 bases). The CDR3 is 15 residues long. Germline CDR1 and CDR2: LGHNA and YSLEER.

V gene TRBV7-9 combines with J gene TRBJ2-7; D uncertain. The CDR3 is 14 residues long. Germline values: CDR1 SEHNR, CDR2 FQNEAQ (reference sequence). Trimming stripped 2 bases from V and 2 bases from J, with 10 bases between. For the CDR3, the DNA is TGTGCCAGCAGCTTAAGTAACATCGCCTACGAGCAGTACTTC. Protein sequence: CASSLSNIAYEQYF.

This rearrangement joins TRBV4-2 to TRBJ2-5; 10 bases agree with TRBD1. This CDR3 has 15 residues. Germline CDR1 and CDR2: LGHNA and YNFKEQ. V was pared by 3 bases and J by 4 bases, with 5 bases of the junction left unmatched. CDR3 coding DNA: TGTGCCAGCAGCCAGAACCGGGACAGGGGAGAGACCCAGTACTTC. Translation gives CASSQNRDRGETQYF.

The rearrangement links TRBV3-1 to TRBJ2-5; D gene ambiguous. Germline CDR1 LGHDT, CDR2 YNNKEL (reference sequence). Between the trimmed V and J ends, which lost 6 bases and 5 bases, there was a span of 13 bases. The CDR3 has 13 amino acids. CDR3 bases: TGTGCCAGCAGACCCCAGGTTTTTGAGACCCAGTACTTC. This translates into CASRPQVFETQYF.

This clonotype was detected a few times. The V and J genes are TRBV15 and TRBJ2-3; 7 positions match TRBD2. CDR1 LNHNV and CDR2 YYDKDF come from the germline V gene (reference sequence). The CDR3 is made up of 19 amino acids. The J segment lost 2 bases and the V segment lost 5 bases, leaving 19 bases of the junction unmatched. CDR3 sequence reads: CATSPLPSGQLHITDTQYF. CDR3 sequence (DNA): TGTGCCACCAGCCCTTTGCCTAGCGGACAATTACACATCACAGATACGCAGTATTTT.

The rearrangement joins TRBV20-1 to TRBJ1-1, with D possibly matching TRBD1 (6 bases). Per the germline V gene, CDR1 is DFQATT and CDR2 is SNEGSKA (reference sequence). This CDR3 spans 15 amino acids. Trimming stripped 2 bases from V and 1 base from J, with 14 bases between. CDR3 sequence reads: CSARRHGTPNTEAFF. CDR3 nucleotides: TGCAGTGCTAGAAGGCACGGGACACCGAACACTGAAGCTTTCTTT.

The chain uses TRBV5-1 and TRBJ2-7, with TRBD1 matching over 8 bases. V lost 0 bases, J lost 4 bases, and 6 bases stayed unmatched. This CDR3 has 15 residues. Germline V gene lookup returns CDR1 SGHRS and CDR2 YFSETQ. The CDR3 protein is CASSLVQGASYEQYF. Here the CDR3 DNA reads TGCGCCAGCAGCTTGGTTCAGGGGGCGTCTTACGAGCAGTACTTC.

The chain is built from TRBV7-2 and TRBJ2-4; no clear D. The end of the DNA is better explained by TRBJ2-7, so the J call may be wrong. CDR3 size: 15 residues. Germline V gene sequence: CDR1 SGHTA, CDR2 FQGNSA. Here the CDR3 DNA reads TGTGCCAGCAGCCCCCAGGTTCCCCCCCTACCCGAGCAGTACTTC. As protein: CASSPQVPPLPEQYF.

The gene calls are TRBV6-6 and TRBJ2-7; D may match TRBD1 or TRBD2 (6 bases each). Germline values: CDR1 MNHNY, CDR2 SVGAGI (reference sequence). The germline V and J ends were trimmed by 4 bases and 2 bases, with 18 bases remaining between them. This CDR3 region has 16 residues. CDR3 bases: TGTGCCAGCAGTTCCGTGAGGGACACGGGGGCCTACGAGCAGTACTTC. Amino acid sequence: CASSSVRDTGAYEQYF.

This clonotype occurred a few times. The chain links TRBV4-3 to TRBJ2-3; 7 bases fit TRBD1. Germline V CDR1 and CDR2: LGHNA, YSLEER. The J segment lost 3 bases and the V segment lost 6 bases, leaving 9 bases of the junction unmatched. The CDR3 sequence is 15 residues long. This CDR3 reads CASSVQGRGTDTQYF. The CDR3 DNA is TGCGCCAGCAGTGTACAGGGGAGAGGGACAGATACGCAGTATTTT.

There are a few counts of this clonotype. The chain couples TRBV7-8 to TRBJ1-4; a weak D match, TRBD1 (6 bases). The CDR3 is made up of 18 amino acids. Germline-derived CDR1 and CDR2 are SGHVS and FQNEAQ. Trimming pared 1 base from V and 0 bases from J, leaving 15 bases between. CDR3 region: CASSLGDRFFATNEKLFF. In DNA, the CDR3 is TGTGCCAGCAGCTTAGGTGACAGGTTTTTTGCAACTAATGAAAAACTGTTTTTT.

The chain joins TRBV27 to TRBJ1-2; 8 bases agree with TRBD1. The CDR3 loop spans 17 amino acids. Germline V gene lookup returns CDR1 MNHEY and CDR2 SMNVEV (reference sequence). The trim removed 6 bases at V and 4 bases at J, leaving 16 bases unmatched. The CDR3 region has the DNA TGTGCCAGCAGCTTCGGACAGGGCCCTAACGGGGTCTATGGCTACACCTTC. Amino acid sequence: CASSFGQGPNGVYGYTF.

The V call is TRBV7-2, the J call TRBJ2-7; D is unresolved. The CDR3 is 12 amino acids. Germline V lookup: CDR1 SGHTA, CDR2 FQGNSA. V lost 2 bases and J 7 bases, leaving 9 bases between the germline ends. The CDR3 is CASSLMAREQYF. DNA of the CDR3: TGTGCCAGCAGCTTAATGGCCCGTGAGCAGTACTTC.

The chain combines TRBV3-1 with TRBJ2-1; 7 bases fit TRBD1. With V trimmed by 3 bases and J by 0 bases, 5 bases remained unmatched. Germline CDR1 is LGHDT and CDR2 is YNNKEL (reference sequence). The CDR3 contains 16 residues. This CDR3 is CASSQSQGSSYNEQFF. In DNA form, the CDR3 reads TGTGCCAGCAGCCAGTCACAGGGGAGCTCCTACAATGAGCAGTTCTTC.

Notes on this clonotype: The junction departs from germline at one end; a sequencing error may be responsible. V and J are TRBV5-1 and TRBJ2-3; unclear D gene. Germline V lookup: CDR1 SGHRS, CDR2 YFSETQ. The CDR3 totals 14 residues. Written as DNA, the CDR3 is TGTGCCAGCAGTTTAACCGACAGCACAGATACGCAGTATTTT. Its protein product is CASSLTDSTDTQYF.

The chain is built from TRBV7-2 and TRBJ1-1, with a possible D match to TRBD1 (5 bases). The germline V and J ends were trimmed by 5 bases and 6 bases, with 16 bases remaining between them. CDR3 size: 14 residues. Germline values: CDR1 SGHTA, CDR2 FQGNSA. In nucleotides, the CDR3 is TGTGCCAGCAGCCACCAGGGTGTCATGGCTGAAGCTTTCTTT. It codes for CASSHQGVMAEAFF. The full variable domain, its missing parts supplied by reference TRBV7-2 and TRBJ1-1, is GAGVSQSPSNKVTEKGKDVELRCDPISGHTALYWYRQSLGQGLEFLIYFQGNSAPDKSGLPSDRFSAERTGGSVSTLTIQRTQQEDSAVYLCASSHQGVMAEAFFGQGTRLTVV.

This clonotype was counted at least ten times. For the CDR3, the DNA is TGTGCCAGCAGTTTGGGGAGTAATTCACCCCTCCACTTT. As protein: CASSLGSNSPLHF. The chain recombines TRBV12-3 or TRBV12-4 with TRBJ1-6; D ambiguous. V lost 3 bases, J lost 6 bases, and 6 bases lay in between. This CDR3 spans 13 amino acids.